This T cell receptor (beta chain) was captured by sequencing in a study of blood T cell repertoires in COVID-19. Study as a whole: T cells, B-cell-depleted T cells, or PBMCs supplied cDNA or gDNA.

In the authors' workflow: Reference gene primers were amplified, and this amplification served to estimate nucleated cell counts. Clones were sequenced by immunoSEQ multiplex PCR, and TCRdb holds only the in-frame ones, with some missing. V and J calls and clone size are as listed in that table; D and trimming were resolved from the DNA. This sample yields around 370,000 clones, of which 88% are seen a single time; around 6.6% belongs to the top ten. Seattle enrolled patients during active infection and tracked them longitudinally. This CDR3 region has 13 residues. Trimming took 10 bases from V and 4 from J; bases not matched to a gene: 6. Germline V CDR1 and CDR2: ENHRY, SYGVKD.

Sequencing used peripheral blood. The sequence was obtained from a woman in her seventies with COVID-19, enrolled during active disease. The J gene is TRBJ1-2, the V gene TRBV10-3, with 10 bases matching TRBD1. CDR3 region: CATGTGDSYGYTF. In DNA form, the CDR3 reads TGTGCCACGGGGACAGGGGATAGCTATGGCTACACCTTC.